This T cell receptor (beta chain) was recorded in a study of blood T cell repertoires in COVID-19. Study as a whole: The United States, Italy and Spain were the sources of the acute and convalescent COVID-19 samples. PBMCs, B-cell-depleted T cells, or T cells were the source of the cDNA or gDNA that made up the material.

This clone was seen more than once but under ten times. Authors' methods: Reference gene primer amplification yielded estimated nucleated cell counts. TCRdb's table, derived via immunoSEQ multiplex PCR, lists solely in-frame clones and lacks some. V and J calls and clone size come straight from that table; D and trimming were deduced from the DNA. The repertoire holds 25,000 to 35,000 clones, less than 90% seen once, with about 25% in the top ten. The ends lost 0 bases at V and 2 bases at J; junction bases unmatched: 4. The length of the CDR3 is 16 residues. The V gene is TRBV5-3, the J gene TRBJ2-7, with TRBD2 identical over 11 bases. TRBV5-3 falls under the ORF class, with uncertain function. Material for sequencing was peripheral blood. The sequence came from a human donor in a cohort sampled during active COVID-19. The CDR3 spells CARSLAETSGTYEQYF. DNA for the CDR3: TGTGCCAGAAGCTTGGCGGAGACTAGCGGGACCTACGAGCAGTACTTC.